This TCR beta chain was documented in a study of shared clonotypes between healthy human individuals (dated by TCRdb to 2019 to 2021). About the full investigation: The cohort included a few men and two women between 18 and 49 years of age. The study deeply sequenced blood TCR repertoires of about five healthy adults to estimate repertoire size and the extent of clonotype sharing between individuals. To increase sequencing depth and limit assay-specific biases, different laboratories used diverse techniques to prepare libraries and sequence TCR repertoires. Per donor, leukapheresis produced somewhere between about 0.9 and 9.5 billion PBMCs. For each donor, three plates each were used for CD4 naive and CD4 memory, two plates were used for CD8 naive, and one plate was used for CD8 memory.

Using the deep immunoSEQ assay, multiplex PCR amplified TCR CDR3 regions from genomic DNA. For each cell subset, the extracted genomic DNA was distributed evenly across all wells of several immunoSEQ 96-well plates, and each plate served as one replicate. Each replicate PCR for sorted subsets received around 200 ng genomic DNA, equal to roughly 30,000 T cell genomes. The purified libraries were quantified using a Qubit 3.0 fluorometer, sized with a Bioanalyzer 2100, and then quantified again using the KAPA Library Quantification kit. Each immunoSEQ 96-well plate was sequenced on its own single-read 150-cycle Illumina NextSeq 550 flow cell. The paper's processing steps were these. Because the immunoSEQ output included only junctional sequences and no quality scores, the filtering could not be the same as the filtering used for full-length reads. Sequences were annotated with PyIR, a Python wrapper for IgBLAST v1.9, and V/J genes and CDR3 were assigned using IMGT germline references. Reads with weak V/J assignments (E-value above 1e-6), missing CDR3, stop codons, out-of-frame junctions, or ambiguous translated residues were removed. V3J clonotypes were defined as sequences sharing an identical inferred V gene, J gene, and CDR3 amino acid sequence. Percentage overlap between repertoires was computed as shared unique clonotypes divided by the size of the smaller repertoire. RTK rarefaction, the Chao1 estimator, and Recon v2.1 estimates of unobserved clonotypes were used to assess repertoire richness. Generation probabilities were computed with OLGA for all TCRbeta clonotypes obtained by the gDNA method from a few donors. What TCRdb holds here is the immuneACCESS table cut down to in-frame rearrangements. Part of the clones is not present; checked against another copy, under half of the missing clones reflect an unresolved V gene, and the others are unexplained. The V and J calls and clone size come from that table; D and trimming were worked out from the DNA. This sample is represented by approximately 600,000 clones; roughly 95% of them were singletons. 0.11% of the sample belongs to the ten largest clones.

CDR1 and CDR2 (SGHDT, YYEEEE) derive from the germline V gene. The CDR3 has 15 amino acids, counting the end cysteine and phenylalanine. The only DNA kept is the CDR3, 45 bases in frame from the first base. For this clone: This clone's antigen is unknown. No base quality values were provided; no much bigger clone lies one nucleotide off.

Findings and caveats that apply to the study as a whole: The genetic and exposure-history diversity represented was limited by the small number of donors. Sharing across a few donors was observed for around 5% of naive CD4, under 4% of naive CD8, about 2.3% of memory CD4, and over 0.3% of memory CD8 clonotypes. Rarefaction of sorted-subset datasets indicated incomplete sequencing despite the large sequencing depth. Compared with non-shared clonotypes, the clonotypes found in all four sorted-subset donors had higher generation probabilities. Based on pairwise subsampling, the degree of clonotype sharing among donors was expected to be affected by sequencing depth. Naive subsets generally had larger estimated clonotype richness than memory subsets. Only blood was sampled, and tissue TCR repertoires likely differ from those in blood.

CD8 naive samples were obtained by positive selection for CCR7 among CD45RO-negative cells, yielding a CD45RA+CCR7+ population from which TemRA cells were excluded. Donors were healthy HIV-negative adults with no recently reported acute infections or vaccinations. Only Caucasian adults living in Nashville, Tennessee, USA were represented among the donors. Blood was obtained by leukapheresis, after which PBMCs were separated by Ficoll-Histopaque density gradient centrifugation and cryopreserved in liquid nitrogen vapor phase. Analytical flow cytometry was used to check the purity and quantity of every magnetically sorted T cell population. Each sorted fraction had its genomic DNA isolated and then quantified by UV absorbance on a Nanodrop 2000c.

This TCR was recovered from a woman in her 30s in good health. The sequencing input was naive CD8+ T cells sorted from blood. The sample's cell subset or site, from its label and the paper: CD45RA+CCR7+. The chain joins TRBV5-6 to TRBJ2-5; 7 bases in the junction line up with TRBD1. The DNA end is more similar to TRBJ2-7, so the J call may be wrong. DNA sequence: TGTGCCAGCAGCTTGATGGGACAGACTTTCTACGAGCAGTACTTC. Its protein reads: CASSLMGQTFYEQYF.